Listed below are T cell receptor beta chains from one sample, sequenced in a study of T cells in lung cancer brain metastases. The method was immunoSEQ multiplex PCR; TCRdb's version includes in-frame clones alone and lacks a portion of them. The repertoire consists of several thousand clones, with approximately 90% occurring once and the leading ten covering approximately 4.9%. Sequencing was carried out using tumor tissue from the primary lung tumor. The origin of the receptors is a middle-aged man with non-small cell lung cancer. Each CDR3 is given with its conserved first and last residue. Each record gives: V gene, D gene, J gene, CDR3 length, CDR3 protein. A D gene is named only where the DNA matches it firmly.

TRBV19,TRBD1,TRBJ1-1,16,CASSTPSTGMNTEAFF
TRBV30,TRBD1,TRBJ1-2,16,CAWSVQDRGFNYGYTF
TRBV7-9,TRBD1,TRBJ1-1,15,CASSPGTGMSTEAFF
TRBV18,-,TRBJ1-1,12,CASLIGNTEAFF
TRBV5-1,TRBD1,TRBJ1-6,19,CASSFRGTGGSSLTSPLHF
TRBV5-1,-,TRBJ1-1,14,CASSQEGRNTEAFF
TRBV5-1,TRBD2,TRBJ2-3,15,CASSLAGGKGDTQYF
TRBV19,TRBD2,TRBJ2-1,16,CASSNSGEPSYNEQFF
TRBV30,TRBD2,TRBJ2-7,11,CACGTSHEQYF
TRBV5-4,-,TRBJ2-5,11,CASSWQETQYF
TRBV7-3,-,TRBJ2-2,13,CASSPGEAGELFF
TRBV7-9,TRBD2,TRBJ2-7,13,CASSPGTSGAGYF
TRBV5-1,-,TRBJ1-2,15,CASSPLWGSNYGYTF
TRBV7-9,-,TRBJ1-2,15,CASNLGVGGPYGYTF
TRBV4-1,-,TRBJ1-4,14,CASSPPMANEKLFF
TRBV2,-,TRBJ1-1,13,CASRTEMNTEAFF
TRBV9,-,TRBJ1-1,16,CASSVSGSALTTEAFF
TRBV7-9,-,TRBJ1-2,14,CASSLKGANYGYTF
TRBV5-1,TRBD2,TRBJ2-5,19,CASSLAMTSGGGHQETQYF
TRBV7-2,-,TRBJ2-4,14,CASSPGLAKNIQYF
TRBV6-1,TRBD2,TRBJ2-1,16,CASSEASRGGVYEQFF
TRBV7-2,-,TRBJ1-4,16,CASSLIRQATNEKLFF
TRBV12-5,-,TRBJ1-2,12,CASGLEFYGYTF
TRBV5-4,-,TRBJ2-5,14,CASSFDGVQETQYF
TRBV11-2,-,TRBJ2-3,13,CASSLSPSDTQYF
TRBV5-1,TRBD2,TRBJ2-3,18,CASSWGASGGTSTDTQYF
TRBV5-1,-,TRBJ1-5,15,CASSLAFSGNQPQHF
TRBV18,-,TRBJ2-7,13,CASSPAAAYEQYF
TRBV5-1,-,TRBJ1-1,14,CASSLDSGYTEAFF
TRBV25-1,TRBD2,TRBJ2-3,16,CASSDLLAGGTDTQYF
TRBV5-4,TRBD2,TRBJ2-7,17,CASSWGLAGGPPYEQYF
TRBV7-9,-,TRBJ1-2,13,CASSIGANYGYTF
TRBV19,-,TRBJ2-5,13,CASRLSGKGGQYF
TRBV30,TRBD2,TRBJ2-2,14,CAWRSGGRTGELFF
TRBV28,-,TRBJ1-6,13,CASREGGNSPLHF
TRBV7-9,-,TRBJ2-3,16,CASSLRGSGLVDTQYF
TRBV5-1,TRBD1,TRBJ1-1,15,CASSPRDRVDTEAFF
TRBV5-4,TRBD1,TRBJ2-7,15,CASSRSTGGASEQYF
TRBV18,TRBD2,TRBJ2-3,17,CASSPSGQRDFTDTQYF
TRBV7-9,-,TRBJ2-3,12,CASGASTDTQYF
TRBV30,-,TRBJ2-4,15,CACRVGALAKNIQYF
TRBV7-6,-,TRBJ2-1,14,CASSLLSSYNEQFF
TRBV5-6,-,TRBJ2-5,11,CASSNQETQYF
TRBV7-3,-,TRBJ1-1,14,CASSELVGGTEAFF
TRBV5-1,-,TRBJ2-1,14,CASSTAVDYNEQFF
TRBV19,TRBD1,TRBJ1-2,16,CATWTWTRDRGYGYTF
TRBV9,-,TRBJ1-2,14,CASSVSVANYGYTF
TRBV7-8,TRBD1,TRBJ2-7,16,CASSLGTGQGLYEQYF